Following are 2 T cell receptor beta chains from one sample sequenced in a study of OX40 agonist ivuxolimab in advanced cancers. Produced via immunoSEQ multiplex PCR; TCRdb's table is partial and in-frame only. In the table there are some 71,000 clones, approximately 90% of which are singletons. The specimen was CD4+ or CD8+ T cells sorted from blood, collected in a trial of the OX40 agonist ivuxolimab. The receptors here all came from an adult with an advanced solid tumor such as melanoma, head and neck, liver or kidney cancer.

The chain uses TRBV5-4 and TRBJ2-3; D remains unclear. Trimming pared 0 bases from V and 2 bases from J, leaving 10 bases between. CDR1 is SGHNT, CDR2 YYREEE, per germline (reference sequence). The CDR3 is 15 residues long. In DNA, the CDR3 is TGTGCCAGCAGCTTGGAGGCAAGAACCACAGATACGCAGTATTTT. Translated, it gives CASSLEARTTDTQYF.

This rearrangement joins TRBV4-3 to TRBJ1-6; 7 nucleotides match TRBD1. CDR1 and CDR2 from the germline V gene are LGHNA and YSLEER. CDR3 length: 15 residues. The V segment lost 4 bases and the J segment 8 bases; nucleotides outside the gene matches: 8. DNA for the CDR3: TGCGCCAGCAGCCTTCTACCGGGACAGTATTCACCCCTCCACTTT. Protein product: CASSLLPGQYSPLHF.